This TCR beta chain was captured in a study of radiotherapy plus CTLA-4 blockade in lung cancer listed by TCRdb under 2018. The study in broad terms: Among enrolled patients, about 17% had an objective response and 31% reached disease control.

Findings and caveats that apply to the study as a whole: The strongest predictors of response were reported to be early dynamic shifts in blood T cell clones along with a rise in serum interferon-beta following radiation. After treatment with radiotherapy and ipilimumab, TCR clones that originated in tumors expanded in peripheral blood.

This clone was recorded once. The clone's antigen remains unknown. Base qualities are not at hand, and no much larger clone is one base apart. Preparation of the library involved the immunoSEQ multiplex PCR assay. TCRdb mirrors the immuneACCESS table, restricted to in-frame sequences. Some clones are absent from its copies; in checked studies, under half trace to an unresolved V gene, and the reason for the others is unknown. For this sample there are about 38,000 clones; just over 85% appear just once. Of the sample, about 20% is held by the ten largest clones. V loses 3 bases, J loses 1 base, and the germline ends lie 13 bases apart. Reading the germline V gene (reference sequence) gives CDR1 SGHNT and CDR2 YYREEE. The CDR3 numbers 15 residues from cysteine through phenylalanine. Only the CDR3 portion is preserved as DNA: 45 bases, with reading frame beginning at the first base. Focal radiation therapy combined with CTLA-4 blockade (ipilimumab) was tested in patients with chemo-refractory metastatic non-small-cell lung cancer.

This TCR derives from a human donor with non-small cell lung cancer whose response to radiotherapy plus ipilimumab could not be evaluated. The chain uses TRBV5-4 and TRBJ2-5; confidence is insufficient to name the D gene. Sequenced here: peripheral blood, sampled from a patient treated with radiotherapy plus ipilimumab. The CDR3 protein: CASSSGSASQETQYF. Read as DNA, the sequence is TGTGCCAGCAGCTCCGGGTCCGCGTCCCAAGAGACCCAGTACTTC.